A single sample gave rise to the 17 T cell receptor beta chains below, sequenced in a study of vaccination effects on CD4 cells after COVID-19. These receptors have no identified antigens. The data were produced by immunoSEQ multiplex PCR, yet TCRdb's version contains in-frame clones alone and is incomplete. Here the sample spans 45,000 to 70,000 clones, roughly three quarters being singletons. CD4+ T cells specific for antigen were expanded with viral peptide pools by the ViraFEST assay before sequencing. Cultured cells yielded isolated CD4+ T cells after 10 days. This person's SARS-CoV-2 infection, confirmed by PCR, occurred between March and December 2020. The sample here was CD4+ T cells from PBMCs cultured with HIV peptides, taken before COVID-19 vaccination. Subset reported: HIV-1 Nef peptide pool negative control/reference culture. Source of these receptors: a human donor who had a prior SARS-CoV-2 infection.

This clone turned up a few times. V and J are TRBV13 and TRBJ2-7; possibly TRBD1 for D (6 bases). V lost 6 bases and J lost 4, with 10 bases in between. This CDR3 region has 12 residues. Germline CDR1 and CDR2: PRHDT and FYEKMQ (reference sequence). CDR3 nucleotides: TGTGCCAGCAGTTCCCAGGGGTACGAGCAGTACTTC. It translates to CASSSQGYEQYF. The whole variable domain, remainder taken from reference TRBV13 and TRBJ2-7, is AAGVIQSPRHLIKEKRETATLKCYPIPRHDTVYWYQQGPGQDPQFLISFYEKMQSDKGSIPDRFSAQQFSDYHSELNMSSLELGDSALYFCASSSQGYEQYFGPGTRLTVT.

This chain uses TRBV24-1 with TRBJ2-3, with a weak D call TRBD1 (6 bases). V gave up 3 bases and J gave up 5 bases, with 14 bases separating them. In germline, CDR1 is KGHDR, CDR2 SFDVKD. This CDR3 has 15 amino acids. The CDR3 region has the DNA TGTGCCACCAGTGATCCCGGGACACTTCAAGATACGCAGTATTTT. This gives the protein CATSDPGTLQDTQYF.

V gene TRBV4-3 combines with J gene TRBJ2-2, with a weak D call TRBD2 (5 bases). Trimming took 0 bases from V and 9 from J, leaving 17 bases between them. This CDR3 is 16 amino acids long. CDR1 is LGHNA and CDR2 is YSLEER in the germline V gene. The CDR3 DNA reads as TGCGCCAGCAGCCAAGATCAAACTAGTCTATCCTGGGAGCTGTTTTTT. Protein product: CASSQDQTSLSWELFF.

This clone has a single count. J is TRBJ2-1 and V is TRBV6-5, with TRBD2 matching 8 bases. Germline V lookup: CDR1 MNHEY, CDR2 SVGAGI. Trimming cost V 6 bases and J 5 bases; bases outside gene matches: 6. The CDR3 runs to 14 residues. The DNA for the CDR3 is TGTGCCAGCAGCCGGAGCGGGAGTAACAATGAGCAGTTCTTC. It translates to CASSRSGSNNEQFF.

This clone was found a few times. The V call is TRBV15, the J call TRBJ2-7; a possible D gene is TRBD2 (6 bases). The CDR3 spans 15 residues. Trimming cost V 1 base and J 1 base, with 11 bases left between them. Germline-derived CDR1 and CDR2 are LNHNV and YYDKDF (reference sequence). CDR3 coding DNA: TGTGCCACCAGCAGAGGACTGCGGGATTCCTACGAGCAGTACTTC. It is translated as CATSRGLRDSYEQYF.

The chain couples TRBV6-2 or TRBV6-3 to TRBJ1-2; TRBD1 is a possible D gene (5 bases). This CDR3 has 17 amino acids. The V end lost 2 bases, the J end lost 3 bases, and 19 bases lay between the germline ends. CDR1 and CDR2 (germline): MNHEY, SVGEGT. This chain's CDR3 is CASSYLGAILEDYGYTF. The CDR3, as DNA: TGTGCCAGCAGTTACCTAGGGGCGATCCTCGAGGACTATGGCTACACCTTC.

In DNA form, the CDR3 reads TGTGCCATCAGTGAGTCGACGGGGACAGAGGTCGCCGGGGAGCTGTTTTTT. It yields the protein CAISESTGTEVAGELFF. The chain is built from TRBV10-3 and TRBJ2-2; 7 bases line up with TRBD1. J lost 6 bases, V lost 0 bases, and 10 bases had no gene match. CDR3 length: 17 amino acids. CDR1 and CDR2 from the germline V gene are ENHRY and SYGVKD.

In this sample, this clone turned up a few times. This chain uses TRBV5-4 with TRBJ2-3; TRBD1 aligns across 10 bases. V lost 4 bases, J lost 3 bases, and 11 bases stayed unmatched. Germline V lookup: CDR1 SGHNT, CDR2 YYREEE (reference sequence). The CDR3 has 17 amino acids. The CDR3 protein is CASSPQGTGDKTDTQYF. The DNA of the CDR3 is TGTGCCAGCAGCCCTCAAGGGACAGGGGACAAAACAGATACGCAGTATTTT.

This clone came up once. The chain is built from TRBV5-1 and TRBJ2-6, with TRBD2 as a possible D gene (6 bases). Trimming pared 4 bases from V and 2 bases from J, leaving 13 bases between. The V gene's germline CDR1 is SGHRS and CDR2 YFSETQ. The CDR3 spans 16 residues. The CDR3 nucleotides read TGCGCCAGCAGCCCTATGTCGGGGGCTGGGGCCAACGTCCTGACTTTC. This sequence encodes CASSPMSGAGANVLTF.

This clone came up a few times. V usage is TRBV9 and J usage is TRBJ2-1, with 10 bases fitting TRBD2. Trimming cost V 3 bases and J 7 bases; bases outside gene matches: 13. This CDR3 is 17 amino acids long. Looked up from germline, CDR1 is SGDLS and CDR2 is YYNGEE. CDR3 amino acids: CASSGTSGTSVLNEQFF. The CDR3 DNA reads TGTGCCAGCAGCGGAACCTCCGGGACTAGCGTCTTAAATGAGCAGTTCTTC. Looking up the rest from reference TRBV9 and TRBJ2-1 gives the full variable domain: DSGVTQTPKHLITATGQRVTLRCSPRSGDLSVYWYQQSLDQGLQFLIQYYNGEERAKGNILERFSAQQFPDLHSELNLSSLELGDSALYFCASSGTSGTSVLNEQFFGPGTRLTVL.

The chain links TRBV6-2 or TRBV6-3 to TRBJ2-5; no clear D gene. The CDR3 sequence is 13 residues long. V was clipped by 5 bases and J by 5 bases, with 12 bases between them. Germline V gene lookup returns CDR1 MNHEY and CDR2 SVGEGT. DNA for the CDR3: TGTGCCAGCAGTAATCGACTGGGGGAGACCCAGTACTTC. It encodes CASSNRLGETQYF.

The rearrangement links TRBV11-3 to TRBJ2-5; 11 positions match TRBD2. With V trimmed by 5 bases and J by 5 bases, 7 bases remained unmatched. This CDR3 has 15 residues. From germline, CDR1 is SGHNT and CDR2 YENEEA. CDR3 DNA sequence: TGTGCCAGCAGCCAGGGACTAGCGGAACCGGAGACCCAGTACTTC. It encodes CASSQGLAEPETQYF. Variable domain in full (rest from reference TRBV11-3 and TRBJ2-5): EAGVVQSPRYKIIEKKQPVAFWCNPISGHNTLYWYLQNLGQGPELLIRYENEEAVDDSQLPKDRFSAERLKGVDSTLKIQPAELGDSAVYLCASSQGLAEPETQYFGPGTRLLVL.

V usage is TRBV6-2 or TRBV6-3 and J usage is TRBJ2-1; D remains ambiguous. The CDR3 length is 12 residues. V lost 2 bases to trimming and J lost 8 bases, with 7 bases between them. Germline values: CDR1 MNHEY, CDR2 SVGEGT. This CDR3 reads CASSYRVDEQFF. CDR3 DNA: TGTGCCAGCAGTTACAGGGTTGATGAGCAGTTCTTC.

Only one count was recorded for this clone. This chain links TRBV6-5 with TRBJ2-5; D is uncertain. Germline V gene data show CDR1 as MNHEY and CDR2 as SVGAGI. V dropped 6 bases and J dropped 0 bases, with 11 bases sitting between them. The CDR3 is 14 residues long. This chain's CDR3 is CASRRLLYQETQYF. DNA of the CDR3: TGTGCCAGCAGGCGACTCCTCTACCAAGAGACCCAGTACTTC.

This chain joins TRBV7-9 and TRBJ2-1; weak D call: TRBD1 (5 bases). Trimming pared 6 bases from V and 0 bases from J, leaving 18 bases between. Germline V gene sequence: CDR1 SEHNR, CDR2 FQNEAQ (reference sequence). This CDR3 spans 17 amino acids. In DNA, the CDR3 is TGTGCCAGCAGTCCAAGACCAGGGTTCGGCTCCTACAATGAGCAGTTCTTC. It codes for CASSPRPGFGSYNEQFF. Complete variable domain (other parts from reference TRBV7-9 and TRBJ2-1): DTGVSQNPRHKITKRGQNVTFRCDPISEHNRLYWYRQTLGQGPEFLTYFQNEAQLEKSRLLSDRFSAERPKGSFSTLEIQRTEQGDSAMYLCASSPRPGFGSYNEQFFGPGTRLTVL.

The V gene is TRBV30, the J gene TRBJ2-7; D call uncertain. V was trimmed by 5 bases and J by 7 bases, leaving 18 bases between them. The CDR3 has 13 amino acids. Germline V gene lookup returns CDR1 GTSNPN and CDR2 SVGIG (reference sequence). The CDR3 sequence is CAWGLGPPSEQYF. The DNA for the CDR3 is TGTGCCTGGGGGCTGGGCCCCCCTAGTGAGCAGTACTTC.

V is TRBV5-1 and J is TRBJ2-7, with D possibly called TRBD1 or TRBD2 (6 bases each). With 2 bases removed from V and 7 bases from J, the gap between germline ends came to 25 bases. Germline CDR1 and CDR2: SGHRS and YFSETQ. This CDR3 region has 17 residues. The CDR3 DNA reads as TGCGCCAGCAGCTTCCCACCAGGGGATTATACGGGGGAGGAGCAGTACTTC. It translates to CASSFPPGDYTGEEQYF.